This T cell receptor beta chain was sequenced during a study of T cell responses to AZD1222 COVID-19 vaccine. This clone appeared a single time. Using immunoSEQ multiplex PCR, the repertoire was profiled, and TCRdb retains in-frame clones only, with some absent. The sample holds under 130,000 clones; more than 85% are singletons and the top ten take 0.95% to 1.5%. The TCR was taken from an adult in good health. Source: peripheral blood, taken on day 0 of AZD1222 vaccination.

In nucleotides, the CDR3 is TGTGCTAGTGCCGGAGACGGCCTCGCCGAAAAACTGTTTTTT. Translating it yields CASAGDGLAEKLFF. The chain employs TRBV12-5 and TRBJ1-4, with D unresolved. Germline loops: CDR1 LGHNT, CDR2 FRNRAP. CDR3 size: 14 residues. V was shortened by 7 bases and J by 8 bases, with 17 bases between the two germline ends.